The sequence of this T cell receptor (beta chain) was determined in a study of blood T cells in healthy people across ages. Regarding the study as a whole: Relative to aged donors, long-lived donors carried more naive CD4+ cells and displayed higher diversity.

The use of a sample-barcoded 5' primer and a J-beta primer mix characterized a second PCR of roughly 6 to 11 cycles. One entry per CDR3 protein results from TCRdb running MiXCR on the 5' RACE reads. The sample lists hundreds of thousands of distinct CDR3 sequences, 40% to 50% seen once, with around 18% in the top ten. In regard to this clonotype: What it recognizes is unknown.

Germline V gene data show CDR1 as MDHEN and CDR2 as SYDVKM. The CDR3 runs 13 residues. V was cut by 3 bases and J by 8 bases, with 13 bases left in between. Each sample yielded at least 6 million isolated PBMCs. The chain combines TRBV28 with TRBJ1-1; no reliable D call. This TCR derives from a man aged 55 to 70 in good health. The specimen sequenced was blood. The CDR3 sequence is CASSLRDAAEAFF. The CDR3, as DNA: TGTGCCAGCAGTTTGAGAGACGCCGCCGAAGCTTTCTTT.